This T cell receptor beta chain was recovered during a study of CD8+CD57+ T cells in acquired aplastic anemia. The CDR3 runs to 15 residues. Germline CDR1 SGHNT, CDR2 YENEEA. V was shortened by 5 bases and J by 6 bases, with 17 bases between the two germline ends. By flow cytometry, patients selected for sequencing had shown an expansion of CD8+CD57+ cells. Genomic DNA acted as the template from which TCR beta VDJ combination and CDR3 sequence profiling were carried out. Each CDR3 protein is one row after TCRdb ran MiXCR on the reads. The data contain under 250,000 distinct CDR3 sequences, around 46% of them singletons.

The sequence was collected from a human donor with aplastic anemia. This rearrangement joins TRBV11-3 to TRBJ2-1, with D perhaps matching TRBD2 (5 bases). The sample was sorted CD4+, CD8+, or CD8+CD57+ T cells (not recorded which) from PBMCs. The CDR3 loop is CASSLGLSEGNEQFF. For the CDR3, the DNA is TGTGCCAGCAGCCTAGGCCTCTCCGAGGGCAATGAGCAGTTCTTC.